This TCR beta chain is drawn from a study of beta chain features in type 1 diabetes. Averaging roughly 100 mL, one heparinised blood draw was given by each donor. Populations isolated by sorting all had purity greater than 95%. CDR1 and CDR2 (germline): MNHEY, SVGAGI. This CDR3 comprises 14 residues. V shed 3 bases, J shed 8 bases, and the junction held 5 bases outside the gene matches. In its sample, this clone was seen a few times. The whole isolated RNA underwent reverse transcription, so sequencing captured expressed TCRB transcripts. Sequencing was performed with immunoSEQ multiplex PCR; in TCRdb, only in-frame clones are kept and a portion is missing. The top ten clones hold about 1.3% of a sample with about 140,000 clones, about 7.1% of them seen once.

The chain links TRBV6-5 to TRBJ2-1; TRBD2 matches at 9 bases. The specimen sequenced was central memory CD4+ T cells from blood. This clonotype was sampled from a woman between 25 and 40 years old in good health. For the CDR3, the DNA is TGTGCCAGCAGTTATCTCGGCGGGAGGGATGAGCAGTTCTTC. Translated: CASSYLGGRDEQFF.